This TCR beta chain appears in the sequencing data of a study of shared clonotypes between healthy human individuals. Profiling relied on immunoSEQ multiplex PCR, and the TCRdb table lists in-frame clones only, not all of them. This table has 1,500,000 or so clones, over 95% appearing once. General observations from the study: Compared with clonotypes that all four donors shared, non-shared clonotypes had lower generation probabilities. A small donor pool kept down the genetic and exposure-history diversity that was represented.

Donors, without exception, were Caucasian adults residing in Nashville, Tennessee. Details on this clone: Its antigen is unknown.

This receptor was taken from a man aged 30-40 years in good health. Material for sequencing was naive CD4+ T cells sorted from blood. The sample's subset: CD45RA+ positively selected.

In nucleotides, the CDR3 is TGCGCCAGCAGCCATGACCAGGGTGCCTACGAGCAGTACTTC. As protein: CASSHDQGAYEQYF. The rearrangement uses TRBV4-1 and TRBJ2-7, with D possibly matching TRBD1 (5 bases). V lost 3 bases, J lost 2 bases, and 11 bases lay in between. Germline CDR1 and CDR2: MGHRA and YSYEKL. This CDR3 is 14 amino acids long.